The 7 T cell receptor beta chains below were found in one sample sequenced in a study of beta chain features in type 1 diabetes. Investigators reverse transcribed all isolated RNA, so they sequenced expressed TCRB transcripts. Sequencing was performed with immunoSEQ multiplex PCR; in TCRdb, only in-frame clones are kept and a portion is missing. Of about 260,000 clones in the sample, roughly two thirds were seen once. The sequencing sample was made of naive CD4+ T cells from blood. Every receptor here comes from a man aged 25 to 40 in good health.

The chain uses TRBV18 and TRBJ2-4; D possibly corresponds to TRBD1 (7 bases). Trimming took off 3 bases at V and 9 bases at J, with 18 bases between the two ends. The CDR3 is 15 amino acids. The germline gives CDR1 KGHSH, CDR2 LQKENI. This chain's CDR3 is CASSPTATQGGIQYF. Here the CDR3 DNA reads TGTGCCAGCTCACCGACAGCCACCCAGGGGGGCATTCAGTACTTC.

This clone was counted only a few times. DNA for the CDR3: TGTGCCTGGAGTGACCGACAGGGAAGGAACTACGAGCAGTACTTC. Translating gives CAWSDRQGRNYEQYF. V gene TRBV30 combines with J gene TRBJ2-7; 7 bases map to TRBD1. The V gene end was trimmed by 1 base and the J gene end by 3 bases; junction bases not matched to a gene: 9. Germline-derived CDR1 and CDR2 are GTSNPN and SVGIG (reference sequence). The CDR3 has 15 amino acids.

The chain combines TRBV14 with TRBJ2-7; D possibly matches TRBD1 or TRBD2 (5 bases each). Trimming removed 3 bases at V and 7 bases at J, with 16 bases between. This CDR3 is 14 amino acids long. Germline V CDR1 and CDR2: SGHDN, FVKESK. This CDR3 is CASSQIGARGEQYF. CDR3 bases: TGTGCCAGCAGCCAGATCGGGGCCCGCGGGGAGCAGTACTTC.

The rearrangement joins TRBV9 to TRBJ1-2; D not resolved. CDR1 is SGDLS and CDR2 is YYNGEE in the germline V gene. This CDR3 region has 14 residues. Trimming removed 0 bases at V and 0 bases at J, with 6 bases between. The CDR3 loop is CASSVDGSNYGYTF. CDR3 bases: TGTGCCAGCAGCGTAGACGGATCTAACTATGGCTACACCTTC.

This clone has only a few counts. The chain recombines TRBV6-5 with TRBJ2-5; D is perhaps TRBD2 (6 bases). The CDR3 runs to 11 residues. The ends were cut back, 5 bases at V and 5 bases at J, with 6 bases in the middle. Germline CDR1 MNHEY, CDR2 SVGAGI. The CDR3 reads CASSGGETQYF. The CDR3 DNA reads as TGTGCCAGCAGTGGGGGGGAGACCCAGTACTTC.

This chain joins TRBV30 and TRBJ1-2; 9 bases map to TRBD1. Trimming cost V 3 bases and J 4 bases; bases outside gene matches: 6. CDR3 length: 14 residues. The germline CDR1 and CDR2 sequences are GTSNPN and SVGIG (reference sequence). Here the CDR3 DNA reads TGTGCCTGGAGCGGACAGGGGAACGGCTATGGCTACACCTTC. Amino acids: CAWSGQGNGYGYTF.

Note on this clone: The sample holds other DNA sequences that translate to the same CDR3. This rearrangement joins TRBV2 to TRBJ2-1; D is ambiguous. The CDR3 contains 11 residues. V was shortened by 8 bases and J by 0 bases, with 2 bases between the two germline ends. Germline lookup yields CDR1 SNHLY and CDR2 FYNNEI. This CDR3 reads CASSSYNEQFF. CDR3 DNA sequence: TGTGCCAGCTCCTCCTACAATGAGCAGTTCTTC. Full variable domain (remainder filled in from reference TRBV2 and TRBJ2-1): EPEVTQTPSHQVTQMGQEVILRCVPISNHLYFYWYRQILGQKVEFLVSFYNNEISEKSEIFDDQFSVERPDGSNFTLKIRSTKLEDSAMYFCASSSYNEQFFGPGTRLTVL.